These T cell receptor beta chains were read from a single sample in a study of PD-1 blockade in classical Hodgkin lymphoma. Measured with immunoSEQ multiplex PCR; TCRdb has only the in-frame clones, and not every one. The sample yields some 9,500 clones, over 70% seen once. Sequencing was performed on CD8+ T cells from blood, taken before the fourth cycle of nivolumab. The source of these receptors is a human donor with classical Hodgkin lymphoma. Each CDR3 is given with its conserved first and last residue. Each record gives: J gene, clone size, D gene, V gene, CDR3 protein, CDR3 DNA. A D gene is named only where the DNA matches it firmly. Rows may omit the clone size; those that give it use once, few, many or a size class.

j_gene: TRBJ2-1; abundance: once; d_gene: TRBD2; v_gene: TRBV7-6; CDR3aa: CASSSDLAGDYNEQFF; CDR3nt: TGTGCCAGCAGCTCAGATTTAGCGGGCGACTACAATGAGCAGTTCTTC
j_gene: TRBJ2-2; abundance: -; d_gene: -; v_gene: TRBV6-5; CDR3aa: CASNKDGGWELFF; CDR3nt: TGTGCCAGCAACAAGGACGGGGGATGGGAGCTGTTTTTT
j_gene: TRBJ1-2; abundance: -; d_gene: TRBD1; v_gene: TRBV7-2; CDR3aa: CAMWTGEAGYGYTF; CDR3nt: TGTGCCATGTGGACAGGCGAGGCAGGCTATGGCTACACCTTC
j_gene: TRBJ2-5; abundance: -; d_gene: TRBD2; v_gene: TRBV7-3; CDR3aa: CASSLGLAGVETQYF; CDR3nt: TGTGCCAGCAGCTTGGGACTAGCGGGAGTAGAGACCCAGTACTTC
j_gene: TRBJ1-4; abundance: -; d_gene: -; v_gene: TRBV11-1; CDR3aa: CASSPNVGGGEKLFF; CDR3nt: TGTGCCAGCAGTCCAAATGTGGGGGGCGGCGAAAAACTGTTTTTT
j_gene: TRBJ2-1; abundance: -; d_gene: -; v_gene: TRBV5-6; CDR3aa: CASSLAVEQFF; CDR3nt: TGTGCCAGCAGCTTGGCAGTTGAGCAGTTCTTC
j_gene: TRBJ2-7; abundance: -; d_gene: -; v_gene: TRBV7-9; CDR3aa: CASTQLLGLASEQYF; CDR3nt: TGTGCCAGCACCCAGTTGCTAGGGCTTGCGTCGGAGCAGTACTTC
j_gene: TRBJ1-5; abundance: -; d_gene: TRBD1; v_gene: TRBV11-3; CDR3aa: CASSLDGTADGDNQPQHF; CDR3nt: TGTGCCAGCAGCTTAGATGGGACAGCCGACGGGGACAATCAGCCCCAGCATTTT
j_gene: TRBJ2-1; abundance: -; d_gene: TRBD2; v_gene: TRBV5-5; CDR3aa: CASSSGSSGTAPYNEQFF; CDR3nt: TGTGCCAGCAGCTCTGGGTCTAGCGGGACCGCCCCCTACAATGAGCAGTTCTTC
j_gene: TRBJ2-7; abundance: -; d_gene: -; v_gene: TRBV27; CDR3aa: CATKRGTVDEQYF; CDR3nt: TGTGCCACCAAAAGGGGAACAGTGGACGAGCAGTACTTC
j_gene: TRBJ2-7; abundance: -; d_gene: -; v_gene: TRBV7-9; CDR3aa: CASSFKAYEQYF; CDR3nt: TGTGCCAGCAGCTTTAAGGCCTACGAGCAGTACTTC
j_gene: TRBJ1-4; abundance: -; d_gene: TRBD1; v_gene: TRBV4-1; CDR3aa: CASSSTGEEKLFF; CDR3nt: TGCGCCAGCAGCTCAACAGGGGAAGAAAAACTGTTTTTT
j_gene: TRBJ1-2; abundance: -; d_gene: -; v_gene: TRBV6-5; CDR3aa: CASSPGVAGYTF; CDR3nt: TGTGCCAGCAGCCCAGGGGTCGCTGGCTACACCTTC
j_gene: TRBJ2-1; abundance: -; d_gene: TRBD2; v_gene: TRBV13; CDR3aa: CASSRGLAPEQFF; CDR3nt: TGTGCCAGCAGCCGTGGACTAGCGCCGGAGCAGTTCTTC
j_gene: TRBJ2-3; abundance: -; d_gene: TRBD2; v_gene: TRBV9; CDR3aa: CASNERDDGTDTQYF; CDR3nt: TGTGCCAGCAACGAGCGGGACGATGGCACAGATACGCAGTATTTT
j_gene: TRBJ2-5; abundance: -; d_gene: TRBD1; v_gene: TRBV9; CDR3aa: CASSVGDSQETQYF; CDR3nt: TGTGCCAGCAGCGTAGGGGACAGCCAAGAGACCCAGTACTTC
j_gene: TRBJ2-5; abundance: -; d_gene: -; v_gene: TRBV4-3; CDR3aa: CASSQETSPLETQYF; CDR3nt: TGCGCCAGCAGCCAAGAAACGAGCCCTCTTGAGACCCAGTACTTC
j_gene: TRBJ2-4; abundance: -; d_gene: TRBD1; v_gene: TRBV6-5; CDR3aa: CASSWDRKNIQYF; CDR3nt: TGTGCCAGCAGCTGGGACAGAAAGAACATTCAGTACTTC
j_gene: TRBJ2-7; abundance: -; d_gene: TRBD2; v_gene: TRBV2; CDR3aa: CASSGRLADSYEQYF; CDR3nt: TGTGCCAGCAGTGGACGACTAGCCGACTCCTACGAGCAGTACTTC
j_gene: TRBJ2-1; abundance: -; d_gene: -; v_gene: TRBV9; CDR3aa: CASSADSTQFF; CDR3nt: TGTGCCAGCAGCGCCGACAGTACTCAGTTCTTC
j_gene: TRBJ2-5; abundance: -; d_gene: -; v_gene: TRBV19; CDR3aa: CASSITSMETQYF; CDR3nt: TGTGCCAGTAGTATAACTAGCATGGAGACCCAGTACTTC
j_gene: TRBJ1-1; abundance: -; d_gene: -; v_gene: TRBV5-6; CDR3aa: CASSLGYMNTEAFF; CDR3nt: TGTGCCAGCAGCTTGGGCTACATGAACACTGAAGCTTTCTTT
j_gene: TRBJ2-4; abundance: -; d_gene: -; v_gene: TRBV11-2; CDR3aa: CASSSLRHHKNIQYF; CDR3nt: TGTGCCAGCAGCTCCCTCCGACACCACAAAAACATTCAGTACTTC
j_gene: TRBJ2-7; abundance: -; d_gene: -; v_gene: TRBV6-5; CDR3aa: CASYYEQYF; CDR3nt: TGTGCCAGCTACTACGAGCAGTACTTC
j_gene: TRBJ2-7; abundance: -; d_gene: -; v_gene: TRBV4-3; CDR3aa: CASSPKGSYEQYF; CDR3nt: TGCGCCAGCAGCCCGAAGGGGTCCTACGAGCAGTACTTC
j_gene: TRBJ1-5; abundance: -; d_gene: -; v_gene: TRBV5-6; CDR3aa: CASSPSGTGQPQHF; CDR3nt: TGTGCCAGCTCTCCGTCAGGGACCGGTCAGCCCCAGCATTTT
j_gene: TRBJ2-7; abundance: -; d_gene: -; v_gene: TRBV28; CDR3aa: CASRSGQYSYEQYF; CDR3nt: TGTGCCAGCAGAAGCGGACAATACTCCTACGAGCAGTACTTC
j_gene: TRBJ2-5; abundance: -; d_gene: -; v_gene: TRBV27; CDR3aa: CAQFNLLVGETQYF; CDR3nt: TGTGCCCAGTTTAACCTCTTAGTAGGAGAGACCCAGTACTTC
j_gene: TRBJ1-6; abundance: -; d_gene: -; v_gene: TRBV2; CDR3aa: CASSDKVGNSPLHF; CDR3nt: TGTGCCAGCAGTGACAAGGTGGGGAATTCACCCCTCCACTTT
j_gene: TRBJ1-1; abundance: -; d_gene: -; v_gene: TRBV28; CDR3aa: CASSSTRGTEAFF; CDR3nt: TGTGCCAGCAGTTCCACTCGAGGGACTGAAGCTTTCTTT
j_gene: TRBJ2-2; abundance: -; d_gene: -; v_gene: TRBV25-1; CDR3aa: CASSELLGTGELFF; CDR3nt: TGTGCCAGCAGTGAGTTACTAGGGACCGGGGAGCTGTTTTTT
j_gene: TRBJ2-1; abundance: -; d_gene: TRBD2; v_gene: TRBV5-1; CDR3aa: CASSLGLAGNNEQFF; CDR3nt: TGCGCCAGCAGCTTGGGGCTAGCGGGGAACAATGAGCAGTTCTTC
j_gene: TRBJ1-5; abundance: -; d_gene: -; v_gene: TRBV27; CDR3aa: CASSSGQSQPQHF; CDR3nt: TGTGCCAGCAGTTCTGGACAGTCCCAGCCCCAGCATTTT
j_gene: TRBJ2-2; abundance: -; d_gene: TRBD2; v_gene: TRBV5-1; CDR3aa: CASSLGLAGENTGELFF; CDR3nt: TGCGCCAGCAGCTTGGGACTAGCGGGGGAGAACACCGGGGAGCTGTTTTTT
j_gene: TRBJ2-7; abundance: few; d_gene: -; v_gene: TRBV2; CDR3aa: CASSGIQSYEQYF; CDR3nt: TGTGCCAGCAGTGGTATTCAGTCCTACGAGCAGTACTTC